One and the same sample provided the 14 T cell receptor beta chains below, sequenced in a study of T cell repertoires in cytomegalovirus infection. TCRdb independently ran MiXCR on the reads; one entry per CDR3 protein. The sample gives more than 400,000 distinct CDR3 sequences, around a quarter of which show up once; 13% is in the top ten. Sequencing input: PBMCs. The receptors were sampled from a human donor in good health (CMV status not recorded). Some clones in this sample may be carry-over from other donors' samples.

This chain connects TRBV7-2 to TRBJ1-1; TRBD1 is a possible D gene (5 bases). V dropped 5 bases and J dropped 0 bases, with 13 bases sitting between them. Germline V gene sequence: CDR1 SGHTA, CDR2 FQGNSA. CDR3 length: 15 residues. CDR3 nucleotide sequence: TGTGCCAGCAGCGGGGGGGGGGGAATGAACACTGAAGCTTTCTTT. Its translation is CASSGGGGMNTEAFF. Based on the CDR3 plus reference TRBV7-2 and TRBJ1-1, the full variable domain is GAGVSQSPSNKVTEKGKDVELRCDPISGHTALYWYRQSLGQGLEFLIYFQGNSAPDKSGLPSDRFSAERTGGSVSTLTIQRTQQEDSAVYLCASSGGGGMNTEAFFGQGTRLTVV.

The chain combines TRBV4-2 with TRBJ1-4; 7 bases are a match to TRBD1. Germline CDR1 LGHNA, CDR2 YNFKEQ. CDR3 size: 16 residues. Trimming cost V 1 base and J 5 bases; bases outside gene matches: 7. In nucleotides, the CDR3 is TGTGCCAGCAGCCAAGGAGCCGGGACAGCAAATGAAAAACTGTTTTTT. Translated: CASSQGAGTANEKLFF.

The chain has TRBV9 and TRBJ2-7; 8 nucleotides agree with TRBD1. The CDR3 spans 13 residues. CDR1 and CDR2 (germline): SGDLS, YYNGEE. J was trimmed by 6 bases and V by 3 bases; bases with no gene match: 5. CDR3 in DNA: TGTGCCAGCAGCGAAACACAGGGGGTCGAGCAGTACTTC. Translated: CASSETQGVEQYF.

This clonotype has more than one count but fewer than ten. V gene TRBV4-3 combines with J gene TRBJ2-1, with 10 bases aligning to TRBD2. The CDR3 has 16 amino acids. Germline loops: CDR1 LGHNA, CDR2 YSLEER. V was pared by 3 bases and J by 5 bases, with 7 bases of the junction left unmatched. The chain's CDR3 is CASSQSSGRPNNEQFF. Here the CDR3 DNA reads TGCGCCAGCAGCCAGAGTAGCGGGAGGCCTAACAATGAGCAGTTCTTC.

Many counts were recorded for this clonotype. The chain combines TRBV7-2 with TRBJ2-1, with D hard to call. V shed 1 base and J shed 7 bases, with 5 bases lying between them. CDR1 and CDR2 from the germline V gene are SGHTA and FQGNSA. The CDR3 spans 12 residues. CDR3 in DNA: TGTGCCAGCAGCTTAGACCTTAATGAGCAGTTCTTC. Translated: CASSLDLNEQFF.

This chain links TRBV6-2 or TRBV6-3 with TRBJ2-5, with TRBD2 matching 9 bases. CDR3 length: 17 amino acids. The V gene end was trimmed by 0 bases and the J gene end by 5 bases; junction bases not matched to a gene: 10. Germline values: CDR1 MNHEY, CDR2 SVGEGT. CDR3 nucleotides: TGTGCCAGCAGTTACTCTAGCGGGAGCCCCTGGATGGAGACCCAGTACTTC. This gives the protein CASSYSSGSPWMETQYF.

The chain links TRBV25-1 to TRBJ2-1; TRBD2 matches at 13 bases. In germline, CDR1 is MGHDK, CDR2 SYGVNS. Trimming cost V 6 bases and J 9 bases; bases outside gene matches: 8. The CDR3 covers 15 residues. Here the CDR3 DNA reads TGTGCCAGCAGCTTACTAGCGGGAGGGCCGCGTGAGCAGTTCTTC. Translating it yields CASSLLAGGPREQFF.

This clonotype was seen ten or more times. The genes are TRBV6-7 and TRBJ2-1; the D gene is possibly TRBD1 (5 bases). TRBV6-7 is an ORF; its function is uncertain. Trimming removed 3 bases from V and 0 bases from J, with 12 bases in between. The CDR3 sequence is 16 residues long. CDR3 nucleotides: TGTGCCAGCAGTTATCGCGACAGACACTCCTACAATGAGCAGTTCTTC. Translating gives CASSYRDRHSYNEQFF.

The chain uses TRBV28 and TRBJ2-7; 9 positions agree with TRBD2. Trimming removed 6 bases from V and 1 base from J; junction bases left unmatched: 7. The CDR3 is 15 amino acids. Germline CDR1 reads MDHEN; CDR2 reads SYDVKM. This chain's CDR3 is CASSPRLAGSYEQYF. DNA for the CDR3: TGTGCCAGCAGCCCCAGGCTAGCGGGGTCCTACGAGCAGTACTTC.

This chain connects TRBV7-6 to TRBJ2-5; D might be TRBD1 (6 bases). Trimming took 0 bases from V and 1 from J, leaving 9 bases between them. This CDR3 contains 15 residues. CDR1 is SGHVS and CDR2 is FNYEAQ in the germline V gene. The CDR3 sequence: CASSLAQGTQETQYF. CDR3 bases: TGTGCCAGCAGCTTAGCTCAGGGGACCCAAGAGACCCAGTACTTC.

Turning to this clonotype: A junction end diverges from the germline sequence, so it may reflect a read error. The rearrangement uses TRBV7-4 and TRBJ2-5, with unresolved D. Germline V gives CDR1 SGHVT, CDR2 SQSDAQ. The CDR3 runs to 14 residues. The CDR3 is CASTYVVQQGTQYF. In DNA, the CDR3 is TGTGCCAGCACCTACGTGGTACAGCAAGGGACCCAGTACTTC.

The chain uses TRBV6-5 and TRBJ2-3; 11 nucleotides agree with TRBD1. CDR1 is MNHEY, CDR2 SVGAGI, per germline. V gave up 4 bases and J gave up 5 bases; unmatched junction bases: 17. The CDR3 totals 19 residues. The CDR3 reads CASSWTGGFGGAERDTQYF. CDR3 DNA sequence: TGTGCCAGCAGTTGGACAGGGGGCTTCGGGGGGGCGGAGAGAGATACGCAGTATTTT.

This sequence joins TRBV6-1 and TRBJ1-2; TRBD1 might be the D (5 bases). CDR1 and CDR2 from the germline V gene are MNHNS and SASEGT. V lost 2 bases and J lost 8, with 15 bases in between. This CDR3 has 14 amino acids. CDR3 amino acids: CASSERQPKEGYTF. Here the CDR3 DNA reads TGTGCCAGCAGTGAACGACAGCCCAAGGAAGGCTACACCTTC.

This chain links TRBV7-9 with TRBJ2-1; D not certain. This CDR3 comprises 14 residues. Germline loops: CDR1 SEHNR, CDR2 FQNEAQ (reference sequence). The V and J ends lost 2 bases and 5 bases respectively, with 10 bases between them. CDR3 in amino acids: CASSLMAANNEQFF. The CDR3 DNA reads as TGTGCCAGCAGCTTAATGGCGGCTAACAATGAGCAGTTCTTC.